These T cell receptor beta chains were read from a single sample in a study of T cell responses to AZD1222 COVID-19 vaccine. Using immunoSEQ multiplex PCR, the repertoire was profiled, and TCRdb retains in-frame clones only, with some absent. Of around 210,000 clones in the sample, around 94% are singletons; the top ten hold approximately 1.5%. The input for sequencing was peripheral blood, taken 28 days after the second dose of the MenACWY control vaccine. These TCRs come from an adult who received the MenACWY meningococcal vaccine as a control. CDR3s leave out the opening cysteine and the closing phenylalanine or tryptophan. Each record gives: V gene, CDR3 protein.

TRBV10-2,ASSGSLTDTQY
TRBV5-1,ASSYDGMNTEAF
TRBV6-1,ASSDGAYEQY
TRBV9,ASSVGSGRSYNEQF
TRBV19,ASKRGPSSYNSPLH
TRBV5-6,ASSWGQGVRGYT
TRBV30,AWGPLGVEQY
TRBV6-2/TRBV6-3,ASSYGGGSGADTQY
TRBV9,ASRGGYYGYT
TRBV30,AWSVLAGAVSTGELF
TRBV7-2,ASSEAGGGYEQY
TRBV7-3,ASSWDQSQTQY
TRBV9,ASSSGELGEQY
TRBV9,ASSTGFSDTQY
TRBV5-1,ASSLVIGSGQETQY
TRBV9,ASSGGSSYNSPLH
TRBV12-3/TRBV12-4,ASSSDLREAF
TRBV5-4,ASSGGLAGINNEQF
TRBV28,ASSKTGLITSGANVLT
TRBV6-5,ASSYKGQGRIEQF
TRBV2,ASGSAGIGSNVEAF
TRBV7-9,ASSFPRDRDEQY
TRBV28,ASSAGLAGGPRREQY
TRBV18,ASSPPTGANEQY
TRBV3-1/TRBV3-2,ASSHHRETNEKLF
TRBV6-5,ASRRQGAVAEAF
TRBV7-9,ASSSLLAGGSSYEQY
TRBV7-9,ASSGEDPVIGYT
TRBV7-3,ASSPLERSRSYNEQF
TRBV7-8,ASRSYGGPTDTQY
TRBV29-1,SVGPGREETQY